This TCR beta chain was recorded in a study of CD8 T cells in ankylosing spondylitis. A word on this clonotype: As yet, its antigen is unknown.

For TCR beta, libraries came from quantitative 5'-RACE with molecular barcodes. TCRdb re-called the 5' RACE reads through MiXCR, storing one row per CDR3 protein. The data hold some 700,000 distinct CDR3 sequences, with roughly 20% observed a single time. Germline lookup yields CDR1 DFQATT and CDR2 SNEGSKA (reference sequence). This CDR3 has 13 residues. V shed 4 bases, J shed 4 bases, and the junction held 6 bases outside the gene matches. Study-level findings and limits: It appeared that ankylosing spondylitis blood was characterized by a TCR beta motif of several highly homologous variants. Disease-linked clones bore a CD8+ phenotype and were relatively rare in peripheral blood.

Sequences were obtained from blood, either unsorted or a sorted T cell fraction (not recorded which). The TCR sequence derives from a male donor with ankylosing spondylitis. The chain couples TRBV20-1 to TRBJ2-5; 7 nucleotides agree with TRBD2. The CDR3 is CSATFWGGETQYF. As DNA, the CDR3 is TGCAGTGCTACCTTTTGGGGGGGAGAGACCCAGTACTTC.